Listed below are T cell receptor beta chains from one sample, sequenced in a study of blood T cell repertoires in COVID-19. Some clones are missing from TCRdb's copy, which holds only in-frame ones; the method was immunoSEQ multiplex PCR. Among about 230,000 clones listed, 81% were seen once. Source material: peripheral blood. The receptors were sampled from an elderly woman with acute or convalescent COVID-19. The CDR3 runs from the conserved cysteine through the conserved F or W. The order of the fields is clone size, D gene, CDR3 length, J gene, V gene, CDR3 DNA, CDR3 protein. D genes are given only for firm matches. Part of the rows lack a size; the others show once, few, many or a class for expanded clones.

clone_size: -; d_call: -; cdr3_length: 14; j_call: TRBJ2-5; v_call: TRBV7-7; cdr3_nt: TGTGCCAGCAGCCCGGGGACACCCCAAGAGACCCAGTACTTC; cdr3_aa: CASSPGTPQETQYF
clone_size: -; d_call: TRBD2; cdr3_length: 15; j_call: TRBJ2-7; v_call: TRBV6-5; cdr3_nt: TGTGCCAGCAGCTTAACAAGCGGGGTAACCTACGAGCAGTACTTC; cdr3_aa: CASSLTSGVTYEQYF
clone_size: once; d_call: -; cdr3_length: 12; j_call: TRBJ1-2; v_call: TRBV6-5; cdr3_nt: TGTGCCAGCAGACAGGTTAACTATGGCTACACCTTC; cdr3_aa: CASRQVNYGYTF
clone_size: -; d_call: -; cdr3_length: 14; j_call: TRBJ1-2; v_call: TRBV5-1; cdr3_nt: TGCGCCAGCAGCTTGGGACGGAGCGACTATGGCTACACCTTC; cdr3_aa: CASSLGRSDYGYTF
clone_size: once; d_call: -; cdr3_length: 15; j_call: TRBJ1-3; v_call: TRBV18; cdr3_nt: TGTGCCAGCTCACTCGACAGCTACTCTGGAAACACCATATATTTT; cdr3_aa: CASSLDSYSGNTIYF
clone_size: -; d_call: -; cdr3_length: 16; j_call: TRBJ2-2; v_call: TRBV6-4; cdr3_nt: TGTGCCAGCAGTGACATGGCAGGGTGGGACACCGGGGAGCTGTTTTTT; cdr3_aa: CASSDMAGWDTGELFF
clone_size: -; d_call: TRBD1; cdr3_length: 14; j_call: TRBJ2-2; v_call: TRBV10-2; cdr3_nt: TGCGCCAGCCAAGGACAGGGGGCGACCGGGGAGCTGTTTTTT; cdr3_aa: CASQGQGATGELFF
clone_size: -; d_call: -; cdr3_length: 16; j_call: TRBJ1-2; v_call: TRBV18; cdr3_nt: TGTGCCAGCTCACCTCAGCGAGACCTTATTAACTATGGCTACACCTTC; cdr3_aa: CASSPQRDLINYGYTF
clone_size: -; d_call: -; cdr3_length: 14; j_call: TRBJ2-1; v_call: TRBV7-9; cdr3_nt: TGTGCCAGCAGCTTCTTCGGCAGGAACAATGAGCAGTTCTTC; cdr3_aa: CASSFFGRNNEQFF
clone_size: -; d_call: -; cdr3_length: 13; j_call: TRBJ1-1; v_call: TRBV9; cdr3_nt: TGTGCCAGCAGCCCTCGGGAGGGCTGGGGGGCTTTCTTT; cdr3_aa: CASSPREGWGAFF
clone_size: -; d_call: -; cdr3_length: 15; j_call: TRBJ2-3; v_call: TRBV5-4; cdr3_nt: TGTGCCAGCAGCTCAGGGGACCCCACCACAGATACGCAGTATTTT; cdr3_aa: CASSSGDPTTDTQYF
clone_size: -; d_call: -; cdr3_length: 11; j_call: TRBJ1-1; v_call: TRBV7-9; cdr3_nt: TGTGCCAGCAGCCCCCTCGAGGAAGCTTTCTTT; cdr3_aa: CASSPLEEAFF
clone_size: many; d_call: TRBD1; cdr3_length: 16; j_call: TRBJ1-3; v_call: TRBV7-6; cdr3_nt: TGTGCCAGCAGCTACGGACAGGGATACTCTGGAAACACCATATATTTT; cdr3_aa: CASSYGQGYSGNTIYF
clone_size: once; d_call: -; cdr3_length: 14; j_call: TRBJ2-5; v_call: TRBV11-2; cdr3_nt: TGTGCCAGCAGCTCAGGAGGCTCCCAAGAGACCCAGTACTTC; cdr3_aa: CASSSGGSQETQYF
clone_size: -; d_call: TRBD2; cdr3_length: 14; j_call: TRBJ2-7; v_call: TRBV19; cdr3_nt: TGTGCCAGTAGTACCCTAGCGGGAGGCTACGAGCAGTACTTC; cdr3_aa: CASSTLAGGYEQYF
clone_size: -; d_call: TRBD1; cdr3_length: 16; j_call: TRBJ2-3; v_call: TRBV19; cdr3_nt: TGTGCCAGTAGTTTAACAAGAGGGGGACAGGGTGATACGCAGTATTTT; cdr3_aa: CASSLTRGGQGDTQYF
clone_size: -; d_call: -; cdr3_length: 15; j_call: TRBJ1-3; v_call: TRBV6-1; cdr3_nt: TGTGCCAGCAGTGATGGCAGGGGCAATGGAAACACCATATATTTT; cdr3_aa: CASSDGRGNGNTIYF
clone_size: -; d_call: TRBD2; cdr3_length: 14; j_call: TRBJ2-3; v_call: TRBV19; cdr3_nt: TGTGCCAGTAGTATCGGGGGGAGCACAGATACGCAGTATTTT; cdr3_aa: CASSIGGSTDTQYF
clone_size: -; d_call: TRBD1; cdr3_length: 16; j_call: TRBJ2-3; v_call: TRBV5-1; cdr3_nt: TGCGCCAGCAGCTATACCGGGACAGGGGCGACAGATACGCAGTATTTT; cdr3_aa: CASSYTGTGATDTQYF
clone_size: -; d_call: TRBD2; cdr3_length: 16; j_call: TRBJ2-1; v_call: TRBV4-1; cdr3_nt: TGCGCCAGCAGCACTGTGGGGACTAGCGGACGTAATGAGCAGTTCTTC; cdr3_aa: CASSTVGTSGRNEQFF
clone_size: once; d_call: -; cdr3_length: 12; j_call: TRBJ1-2; v_call: TRBV6-5; cdr3_nt: TGTGCCAGCAGTCGAACAGGGTATGGCTACACCTTC; cdr3_aa: CASSRTGYGYTF
clone_size: -; d_call: -; cdr3_length: 15; j_call: TRBJ1-6; v_call: TRBV2; cdr3_nt: TGTGCCACCCAAGGCAGCCGGAGCTATAATTCACCCCTCCACTTT; cdr3_aa: CATQGSRSYNSPLHF
clone_size: -; d_call: TRBD2; cdr3_length: 16; j_call: TRBJ2-3; v_call: TRBV5-1; cdr3_nt: TGCGCCAGCAGCTTGGATATTAGCGGGGCCACAGATACGCAGTATTTT; cdr3_aa: CASSLDISGATDTQYF
clone_size: -; d_call: TRBD2; cdr3_length: 15; j_call: TRBJ2-1; v_call: TRBV7-2; cdr3_nt: TGTGCCAGCAGCTTACAAGCGGGGGGCGTTAATGAGCAGTTCTTC; cdr3_aa: CASSLQAGGVNEQFF
clone_size: -; d_call: -; cdr3_length: 15; j_call: TRBJ1-6; v_call: TRBV7-2; cdr3_nt: TGTGCCAGCAGCTGGGGGGGCCCCCGCAATTCACCCCTCCACTTT; cdr3_aa: CASSWGGPRNSPLHF
clone_size: -; d_call: -; cdr3_length: 15; j_call: TRBJ1-3; v_call: TRBV3-1/TRBV3-2; cdr3_nt: TGTGCCAGCAGCCAAGATCGGTACTCTGGAAACACCATATATTTT; cdr3_aa: CASSQDRYSGNTIYF
clone_size: -; d_call: -; cdr3_length: 17; j_call: TRBJ2-4; v_call: TRBV6-1; cdr3_nt: TGTGCCAGCAGTGTCGACGGACTGTTACTAGCCAAAAACATTCAGTACTTC; cdr3_aa: CASSVDGLLLAKNIQYF
clone_size: -; d_call: -; cdr3_length: 17; j_call: TRBJ2-3; v_call: TRBV4-1; cdr3_nt: TGCGCCAGCAGCCAAGGCCCTGCTAGCAGTAGCAGAGATACGCAGTATTTT; cdr3_aa: CASSQGPASSSRDTQYF
clone_size: -; d_call: -; cdr3_length: 14; j_call: TRBJ1-1; v_call: TRBV10-3; cdr3_nt: TGTGCCATCAGCCAGCAGGGGAGGGACACTGAAGCTTTCTTT; cdr3_aa: CAISQQGRDTEAFF
clone_size: -; d_call: TRBD2; cdr3_length: 18; j_call: TRBJ2-3; v_call: TRBV10-3; cdr3_nt: TGTGCCATCAGTGATCAACTAGCGGGGGGAGGACCCACAGATACGCAGTATTTT; cdr3_aa: CAISDQLAGGGPTDTQYF
clone_size: -; d_call: TRBD2; cdr3_length: 15; j_call: TRBJ2-1; v_call: TRBV5-4; cdr3_nt: TGTGCCAGCAGCTTGGGACTAGCGGAATGGAATGAGCAGTTCTTC; cdr3_aa: CASSLGLAEWNEQFF
clone_size: -; d_call: -; cdr3_length: 15; j_call: TRBJ2-3; v_call: TRBV7-2; cdr3_nt: TGTGCCAGCAGATTAACTTCAGGGTTCGCAGATACGCAGTATTTT; cdr3_aa: CASRLTSGFADTQYF
clone_size: -; d_call: TRBD1; cdr3_length: 14; j_call: TRBJ1-4; v_call: TRBV7-8; cdr3_nt: TGTGCCAGCAGCAGAAGACAGGGTAGTGAAAAACTGTTTTTT; cdr3_aa: CASSRRQGSEKLFF
clone_size: -; d_call: -; cdr3_length: 14; j_call: TRBJ2-1; v_call: TRBV10-3; cdr3_nt: TGTGCCATCAGTGAAATCGGACTGGGAGGTCGGCAGTTCTTC; cdr3_aa: CAISEIGLGGRQFF
clone_size: -; d_call: -; cdr3_length: 14; j_call: TRBJ1-4; v_call: TRBV29-1; cdr3_nt: TGCAGCGTTGAAGCTGCGGGGGGCAGTGAAAAACTGTTTTTT; cdr3_aa: CSVEAAGGSEKLFF
clone_size: -; d_call: TRBD2; cdr3_length: 15; j_call: TRBJ2-5; v_call: TRBV3-1/TRBV3-2; cdr3_nt: TGTGCCAGCAGCCAAGGACTAGCGGGGGGAGAGACCCAGTACTTC; cdr3_aa: CASSQGLAGGETQYF
clone_size: once; d_call: -; cdr3_length: 15; j_call: TRBJ1-1; v_call: TRBV10-2; cdr3_nt: TGCGCCAGCAGTGAGTCGGGGGCTACAAGCCTGGAAGCTTTCTTT; cdr3_aa: CASSESGATSLEAFF
clone_size: -; d_call: TRBD1; cdr3_length: 16; j_call: TRBJ1-1; v_call: TRBV6-4; cdr3_nt: TGTGCCAGCAGTGCATTGTGGGACAGGGAAAACACCGGTGCTTTCTTT; cdr3_aa: CASSALWDRENTGAFF
clone_size: -; d_call: -; cdr3_length: 13; j_call: TRBJ2-2; v_call: TRBV5-1; cdr3_nt: TGCGCCAGCAGCTTGTCAGGGTCCGGGGAGCTGTTTTTT; cdr3_aa: CASSLSGSGELFF
clone_size: -; d_call: -; cdr3_length: 14; j_call: TRBJ1-4; v_call: TRBV19; cdr3_nt: TGTGCCAGTAGTATAGGCAGGGTACCTGAAAAACTGTTTTTT; cdr3_aa: CASSIGRVPEKLFF
clone_size: -; d_call: -; cdr3_length: 13; j_call: TRBJ2-1; v_call: TRBV25-1; cdr3_nt: TGTGCCAGCAGTGCGGACACGTGGGATGAGCAGTTCTTC; cdr3_aa: CASSADTWDEQFF
clone_size: -; d_call: TRBD1; cdr3_length: 15; j_call: TRBJ1-6; v_call: TRBV19; cdr3_nt: TGTGCCAGTAGGAGGGACAGGGGAATTAATTCACCCCTCCACTTT; cdr3_aa: CASRRDRGINSPLHF
clone_size: -; d_call: TRBD1; cdr3_length: 15; j_call: TRBJ1-2; v_call: TRBV2; cdr3_nt: TGTGCCAGTATATGGACAGGGATCACTAACTATGGCTACACCTTC; cdr3_aa: CASIWTGITNYGYTF
clone_size: -; d_call: -; cdr3_length: 15; j_call: TRBJ2-2; v_call: TRBV15; cdr3_nt: TGTGCCACCAGCAGAGATCGCGTCATCACCGGGGAGCTGTTTTTT; cdr3_aa: CATSRDRVITGELFF
clone_size: -; d_call: TRBD2; cdr3_length: 16; j_call: TRBJ2-1; v_call: TRBV4-2; cdr3_nt: TGTGCCAGCAGCCAAGAGGGACTAGCGTTTTCGAATGAGCAGTTCTTC; cdr3_aa: CASSQEGLAFSNEQFF
clone_size: -; d_call: TRBD1; cdr3_length: 14; j_call: TRBJ1-5; v_call: TRBV6-1; cdr3_nt: TGTGCCAGCAGTGAGGACAGGGGCAATCAGCCCCAGCATTTT; cdr3_aa: CASSEDRGNQPQHF
clone_size: -; d_call: -; cdr3_length: 11; j_call: TRBJ2-7; v_call: TRBV7-2; cdr3_nt: TGTGCCAGCAGCTTACTATACGAGCAGTACTTC; cdr3_aa: CASSLLYEQYF
clone_size: -; d_call: -; cdr3_length: 11; j_call: TRBJ2-5; v_call: TRBV5-6; cdr3_nt: TGTGCCAGCAGCTTGGTTGGCACCCAGTACTTC; cdr3_aa: CASSLVGTQYF
clone_size: few; d_call: TRBD1; cdr3_length: 17; j_call: TRBJ1-6; v_call: TRBV3-1/TRBV3-2; cdr3_nt: TGTGCCAGCAGTTGGACAGGGGGAGCCTCTTATAATTCACCCCTCCACTTT; cdr3_aa: CASSWTGGASYNSPLHF
clone_size: -; d_call: -; cdr3_length: 13; j_call: TRBJ2-1; v_call: TRBV25-1; cdr3_nt: TGTGCCAGCAGTGAAAATACGGGGTATGAGCAGTTCTTC; cdr3_aa: CASSENTGYEQFF
clone_size: -; d_call: -; cdr3_length: 15; j_call: TRBJ1-3; v_call: TRBV5-1; cdr3_nt: TGCGCCAGCAGTCCAGAGGGTCCCTCTGGAAACACCATATATTTT; cdr3_aa: CASSPEGPSGNTIYF